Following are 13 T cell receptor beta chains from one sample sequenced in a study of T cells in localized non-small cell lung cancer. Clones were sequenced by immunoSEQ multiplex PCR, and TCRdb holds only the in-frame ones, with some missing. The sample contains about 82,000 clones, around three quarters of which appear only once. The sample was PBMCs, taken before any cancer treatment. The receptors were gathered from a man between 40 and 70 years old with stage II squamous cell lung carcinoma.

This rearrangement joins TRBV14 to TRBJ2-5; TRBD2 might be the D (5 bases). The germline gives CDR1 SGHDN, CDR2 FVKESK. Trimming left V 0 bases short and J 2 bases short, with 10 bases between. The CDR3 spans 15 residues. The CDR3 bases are TGTGCCAGCAGCCAAGATCGAGCGGTACAAGAGACCCAGTACTTC. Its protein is CASSQDRAVQETQYF.

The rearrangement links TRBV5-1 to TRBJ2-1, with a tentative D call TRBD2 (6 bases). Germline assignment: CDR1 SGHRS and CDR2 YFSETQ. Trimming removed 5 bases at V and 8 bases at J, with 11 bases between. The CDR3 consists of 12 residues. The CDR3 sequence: CASSRGKDEQFF. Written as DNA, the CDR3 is TGCGCCAGCAGTCGGGGGAAGGATGAGCAGTTCTTC. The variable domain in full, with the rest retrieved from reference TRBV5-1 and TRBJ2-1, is KAGVTQTPRYLIKTRGQQVTLSCSPISGHRSVSWYQQTPGQGLQFLFEYFSETQRNKGNFPGRFSGRQFSNSRSEMNVSTLELGDSALYLCASSRGKDEQFFGPGTRLTVL.

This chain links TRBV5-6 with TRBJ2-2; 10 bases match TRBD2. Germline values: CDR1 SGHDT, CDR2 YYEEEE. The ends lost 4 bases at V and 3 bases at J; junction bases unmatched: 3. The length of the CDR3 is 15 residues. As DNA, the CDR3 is TGTGCCAGCAGCCCTAGCGGGGGCCACACCGGGGAGCTGTTTTTT. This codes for CASSPSGGHTGELFF.

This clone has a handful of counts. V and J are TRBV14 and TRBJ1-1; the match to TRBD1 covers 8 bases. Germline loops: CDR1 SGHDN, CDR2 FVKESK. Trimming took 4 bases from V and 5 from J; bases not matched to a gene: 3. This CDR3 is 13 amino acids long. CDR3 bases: TGTGCCAGCAGCCCGACAGGGGTGACTGAAGCTTTCTTT. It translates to CASSPTGVTEAFF.

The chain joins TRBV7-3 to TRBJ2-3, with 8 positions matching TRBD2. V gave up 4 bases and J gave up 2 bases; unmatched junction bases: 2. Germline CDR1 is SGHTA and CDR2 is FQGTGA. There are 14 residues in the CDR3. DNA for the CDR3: TGTGCCAGCAGCTCGGGACTAGTCACAGATACGCAGTATTTT. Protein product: CASSSGLVTDTQYF.

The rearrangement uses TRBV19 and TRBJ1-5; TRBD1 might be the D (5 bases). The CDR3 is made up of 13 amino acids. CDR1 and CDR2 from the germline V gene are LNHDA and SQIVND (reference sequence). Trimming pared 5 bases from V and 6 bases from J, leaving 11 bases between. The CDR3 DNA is TGTGCCAGTAGTGCAGGGATCGGTCAGCCCCAGCATTTT. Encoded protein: CASSAGIGQPQHF. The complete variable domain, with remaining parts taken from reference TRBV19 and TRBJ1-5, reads DGGITQSPKYLFRKEGQNVTLSCEQNLNHDAMYWYRQDPGQGLRLIYYSQIVNDFQKGDIAEGYSVSREKKESFPLTVTSAQKNPTAFYLCASSAGIGQPQHFGDGTRLSIL.

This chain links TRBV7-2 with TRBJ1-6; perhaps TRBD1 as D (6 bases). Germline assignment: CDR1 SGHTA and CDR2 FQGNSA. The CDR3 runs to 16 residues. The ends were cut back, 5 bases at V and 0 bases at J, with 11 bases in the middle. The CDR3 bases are TGTGCCAGCAGCCCCCAGACAGGCTCCTATAATTCACCCCTCCACTTT. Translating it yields CASSPQTGSYNSPLHF.

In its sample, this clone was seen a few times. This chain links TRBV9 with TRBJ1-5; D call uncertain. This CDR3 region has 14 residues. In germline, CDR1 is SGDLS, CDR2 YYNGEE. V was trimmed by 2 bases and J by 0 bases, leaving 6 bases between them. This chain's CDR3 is CASSVSYSNQPQHF. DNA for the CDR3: TGTGCCAGCAGCGTTAGCTATAGCAATCAGCCCCAGCATTTT.

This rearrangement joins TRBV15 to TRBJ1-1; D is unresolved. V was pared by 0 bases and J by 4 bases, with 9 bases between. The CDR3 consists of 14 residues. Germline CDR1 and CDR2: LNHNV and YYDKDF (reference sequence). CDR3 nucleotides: TGTGCCACCAGCAGAGATTCTGCGGGCACTGAAGCTTTCTTT. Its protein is CATSRDSAGTEAFF. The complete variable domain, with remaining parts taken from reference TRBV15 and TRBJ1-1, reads DAMVIQNPRYQVTQFGKPVTLSCSQTLNHNVMYWYQQKSSQAPKLLFHYYDKDFNNEADTPDNFQSRRPNTSFCFLDIRSPGLGDTAMYLCATSRDSAGTEAFFGQGTRLTVV.

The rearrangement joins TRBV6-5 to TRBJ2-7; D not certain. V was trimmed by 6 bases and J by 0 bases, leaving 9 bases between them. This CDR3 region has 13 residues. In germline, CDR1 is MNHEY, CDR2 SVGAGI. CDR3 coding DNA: TGTGCCAGCAGCCCGGCGGCCTCCTACGAGCAGTACTTC. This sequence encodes CASSPAASYEQYF.

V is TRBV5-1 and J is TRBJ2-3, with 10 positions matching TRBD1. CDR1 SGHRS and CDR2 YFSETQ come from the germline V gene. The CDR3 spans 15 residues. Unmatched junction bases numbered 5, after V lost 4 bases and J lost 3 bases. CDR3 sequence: CASSPRQGATDTQYF. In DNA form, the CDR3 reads TGCGCCAGCAGCCCTAGACAGGGGGCAACAGATACGCAGTATTTT.

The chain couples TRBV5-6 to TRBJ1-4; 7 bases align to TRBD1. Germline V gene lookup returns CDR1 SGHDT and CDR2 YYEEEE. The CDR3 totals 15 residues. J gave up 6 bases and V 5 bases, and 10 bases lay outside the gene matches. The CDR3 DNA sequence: TGTGCCAGCAGTCGGAGCTCGACAGGGCATGAAAAACTGTTTTTT. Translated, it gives CASSRSSTGHEKLFF.

CDR3 nucleotides: TGTGCCAGCAGCTCAGGGACTAGCGGGGGGATACAAGAGACCCAGTACTTC. It codes for CASSSGTSGGIQETQYF. The V call is TRBV9, the J call TRBJ2-5; 15 bases align to TRBD2. The ends lost 4 bases at V and 2 bases at J; junction bases unmatched: 6. The CDR3 is made up of 17 amino acids. The germline V gene encodes CDR1 SGDLS and CDR2 YYNGEE.